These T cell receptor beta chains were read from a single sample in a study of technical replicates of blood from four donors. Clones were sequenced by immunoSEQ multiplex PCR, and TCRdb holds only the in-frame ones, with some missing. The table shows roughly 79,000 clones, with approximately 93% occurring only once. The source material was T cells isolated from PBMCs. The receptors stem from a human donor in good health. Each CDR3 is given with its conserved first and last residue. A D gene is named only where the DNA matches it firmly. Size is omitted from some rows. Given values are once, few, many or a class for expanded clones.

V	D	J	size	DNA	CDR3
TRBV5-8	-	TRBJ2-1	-	TGTGCCAGCAGCTTGTATGATGAGCAGTTCTTC	CASSLYDEQFF
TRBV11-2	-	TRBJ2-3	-	TGTGCCAGCAGGAGGGAGGTGGAGGGAATGGCAGATACGCAGTATTTT	CASRREVEGMADTQYF
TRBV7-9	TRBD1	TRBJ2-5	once	TGTGCCAGCAGCTTGACAGGGGGTATGGGGGAGACCCAGTACTTC	CASSLTGGMGETQYF
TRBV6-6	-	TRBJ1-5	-	TGTGCCATCACTGACAGGCCCAATCAGCCCCAGCATTTT	CAITDRPNQPQHF
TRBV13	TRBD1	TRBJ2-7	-	TGTGCCAGCAGCTTATACCGGACAGGGAGAAACGAGCAGTACTTC	CASSLYRTGRNEQYF
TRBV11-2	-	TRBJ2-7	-	TGTGCCAGCAGCTCAACGGGACAAATAACCTACGAGCAGTACTTC	CASSSTGQITYEQYF
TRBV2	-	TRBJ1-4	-	TGTGCCAGCAGGGACACAACTAATGAAAAACTGTTTTTT	CASRDTTNEKLFF
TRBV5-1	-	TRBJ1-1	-	TGCGCCAGCAGCTCCACACAGATGAACACTGAAGCTTTCTTT	CASSSTQMNTEAFF
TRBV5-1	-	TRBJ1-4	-	TGCGCCAGCAGCTTGGCCGGGGCGGGGGATGAAAAACTGTTTTTT	CASSLAGAGDEKLFF
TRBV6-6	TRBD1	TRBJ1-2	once	TGTGCCAGCAGGACCGGACAGGGAGCCTATGGCTACACCTTC	CASRTGQGAYGYTF
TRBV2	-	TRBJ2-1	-	TGTGCCAGCAGTGCTAATGGGGGCGCTGCCGATGAGCAGTTCTTC	CASSANGGAADEQFF
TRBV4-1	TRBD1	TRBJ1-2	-	TGCGCCAGCAGCTTAGCAGGGGGCTCTTTTTACACCTTC	CASSLAGGSFYTF
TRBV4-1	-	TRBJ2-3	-	TGCGCCAGCAGCCAAGAAGAGGGGGCAGATACGCAGTATTTT	CASSQEEGADTQYF
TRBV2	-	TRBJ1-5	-	TGTGCCAGCAGTGGGGGGGGACAGCCCCAGCATTTT	CASSGGGQPQHF
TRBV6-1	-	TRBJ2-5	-	TGTGCCAGCAGTGGCGACGGACTACCCCAAGAGACCCAGTACTTC	CASSGDGLPQETQYF
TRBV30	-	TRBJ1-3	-	TGTGCCTGGAGGGAGAGCTCTGGAAACACCATATATTTT	CAWRESSGNTIYF
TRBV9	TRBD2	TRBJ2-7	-	TGTGCCAGCAGCGGCGGACTAGCGGGAGCCTACGAGCAGTACTTC	CASSGGLAGAYEQYF
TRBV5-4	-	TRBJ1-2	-	TGTGCCAGCAGCCCCGATCTCAACAGGGAAGGAAGAGGCTACACCTTC	CASSPDLNREGRGYTF
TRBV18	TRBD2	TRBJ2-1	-	TGTGCCAGCTCACCGAGCGGGGGCTGGGCTGAGCAGTTCTTC	CASSPSGGWAEQFF
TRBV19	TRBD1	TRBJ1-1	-	TGTGCCAGTACCCTAGACAGGGGAGCTTTCTTT	CASTLDRGAFF
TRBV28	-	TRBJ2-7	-	TGTGCCAGCAGGTCCGCTAGAGTCGAGCAGTACTTC	CASRSARVEQYF
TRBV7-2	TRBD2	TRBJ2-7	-	TGTGCCAGCAGCACGTTAATAGCGGGCGAGCAGTACTTC	CASSTLIAGEQYF
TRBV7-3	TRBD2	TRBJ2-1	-	TGTGCCAGCAGCTTAGTCAGCGGGGATCTGTATGAGCAGTTCTTC	CASSLVSGDLYEQFF
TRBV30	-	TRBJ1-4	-	TGTGCCTGGAGTCCGGGACACCGAAATGAAAAACTGTTTTTT	CAWSPGHRNEKLFF
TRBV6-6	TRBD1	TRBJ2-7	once	TGTGCCAGTCGGACAGGGGATTTCTCCTACGAGCAGTACTTC	CASRTGDFSYEQYF
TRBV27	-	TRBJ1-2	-	TGTGCCAGCAGTTCCCCCAGGGGATCTGGCTACACCTTC	CASSSPRGSGYTF
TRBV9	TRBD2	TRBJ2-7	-	TGTGCCAGCAGCTTGACTAGCGGCTACGAGCAGTACTTC	CASSLTSGYEQYF